This T cell receptor beta chain was recovered during a study of cytomegalovirus exposure and HLA in healthy donors. In regard to this clone: Antigen unknown.

The PCR had 60 Vbeta and 13 Jbeta primers. How the authors handled the data: Approximately 83 million unique TCR beta chains, 9 million to 12 million shared, were counted in a later analysis. Sequenced by immunoSEQ multiplex PCR; TCRdb stores in-frame clones only, minus some. That table gives V, J and clone size, and the DNA gave D and trimming. The sample holds roughly 140,000 clones; less than 65% are singletons and the top ten take 3%. Study-level results: An apparent linkage of common viral pathogens to several of the most significant clusters emerged in a later analysis. A later analysis linked a missense DCLRE1C variant to TCR beta V- and J-gene trimming. Analysis was performed later, and it showed HLA-associated TCR beta chains to be more clonally expanded than equally common others.

V was pared by 3 bases and J by 5 bases, with 16 bases of the junction left unmatched. CDR1 and CDR2 from the germline V gene are SGHRS and YFSETQ. The CDR3 is made up of 17 amino acids. The material sequenced was PBMCs. The TCR was taken from a woman in her twenties or thirties in good health and CMV-seropositive. The chain is built from TRBV5-1 and TRBJ2-7; 8 bases match TRBD1. CDR3 sequence: CASSYGFGQGASDEQYF. The CDR3 DNA follows: TGCGCCAGCAGCTACGGGTTTGGGCAGGGGGCGAGCGACGAGCAGTACTTC.